These 29 T cell receptor beta chains originate from one sample sequenced in a study of blood T cell repertoires in COVID-19. Profiling relied on immunoSEQ multiplex PCR, and the TCRdb table lists in-frame clones only, not all of them. The table lists approximately 380,000 clones, 91% of them singletons. Sequenced material: PBMCs or T cells enriched from blood (not recorded which). These receptors all stem from a woman between 35 and 50 years old who had been exposed to COVID-19.

CDR3 residues: CASSPRDRGTYEAFF. In nucleotides, the CDR3 is TGTGCCAGCAGCCCCCGGGACAGGGGGACGTATGAAGCTTTCTTT. The V gene is TRBV5-4, the J gene TRBJ1-1, with 11 bases fitting TRBD1. The CDR3 runs to 15 residues. V gave up 4 bases and J gave up 7 bases; unmatched junction bases: 9. Germline CDR1 SGHNT, CDR2 YYREEE (reference sequence).

The chain uses TRBV19 and TRBJ1-2; D is unresolved. Germline V lookup: CDR1 LNHDA, CDR2 SQIVND (reference sequence). This CDR3 spans 14 amino acids. V lost 3 bases and J 6 bases, leaving 14 bases between the germline ends. The CDR3 loop reads CASSISKRVDGYTF. Here the CDR3 DNA reads TGTGCCAGTAGTATTAGTAAACGGGTCGATGGCTACACCTTC. Full variable domain (outside the CDR3, taken from reference TRBV19 and TRBJ1-2): DGGITQSPKYLFRKEGQNVTLSCEQNLNHDAMYWYRQDPGQGLRLIYYSQIVNDFQKGDIAEGYSVSREKKESFPLTVTSAQKNPTAFYLCASSISKRVDGYTFGSGTRLTVV.

This clone has a count of ten or more. This chain joins TRBV6-1 and TRBJ2-1; D is unresolved. Germline V gene data show CDR1 as MNHNS and CDR2 as SASEGT. The CDR3 spans 11 residues. Trimming took 5 bases from V and 10 from J, leaving 9 bases between them. The CDR3 DNA reads as TGTGCCAGCAGTTTCGCGGCGGAGCAGTTCTTC. Protein sequence: CASSFAAEQFF.

The rearrangement uses TRBV19 and TRBJ1-5; D not resolved. Germline V CDR1 and CDR2: LNHDA, SQIVND (reference sequence). V shed 3 bases and J shed 6 bases, with 12 bases lying between them. The CDR3 is made up of 14 amino acids. The CDR3 region is CASSIAGEGQPQHF. The CDR3 DNA follows: TGTGCCAGTAGTATCGCTGGGGAGGGTCAGCCCCAGCATTTT.

The chain combines TRBV5-4 with TRBJ1-2; D perhaps matches TRBD1 (5 bases). Trimming removed 1 base from V and 6 bases from J, with 13 bases in between. Germline V lookup: CDR1 SGHNT, CDR2 YYREEE (reference sequence). The CDR3 runs to 14 residues. The CDR3 bases are TGTGCCAGCAGCTTGAGGGGCGCGATTAATGGCTACACCTTC. Its translation: CASSLRGAINGYTF.

In this sample, this clone turned up once. This chain joins TRBV9 and TRBJ2-1, with a tentative D call TRBD2 (5 bases). V lost 3 bases to trimming and J lost 8 bases, with 15 bases between them. Germline loops: CDR1 SGDLS, CDR2 YYNGEE. The CDR3 length is 14 residues. The CDR3 loop is CASSGAIKEDEQFF. The CDR3 DNA reads as TGTGCCAGCAGCGGAGCGATAAAGGAGGATGAGCAGTTCTTC.

The chain combines TRBV19 with TRBJ1-2; D is perhaps TRBD1 (5 bases). This CDR3 has 14 residues. V was trimmed by 10 bases and J by 2 bases, leaving 17 bases between them. The germline CDR1 and CDR2 sequences are LNHDA and SQIVND (reference sequence). CDR3 sequence: CATQQGPENYGYTF. CDR3 sequence (DNA): TGTGCCACGCAGCAGGGCCCCGAAAACTATGGCTACACCTTC.

This chain connects TRBV13 to TRBJ1-3, with 7 nucleotides matching TRBD1. The CDR3 is made up of 14 amino acids. V lost 6 bases to trimming and J lost 0 bases; unmatched junction nucleotides: 2. Germline CDR1 PRHDT, CDR2 FYEKMQ (reference sequence). The CDR3 loop reads CASRNRGSGNTIYF. CDR3 bases: TGTGCCAGCAGAAACAGGGGCTCTGGAAACACCATATATTTT.

This clone was counted once. CDR3 DNA: TGTGCCAGCAGCTTATCAGTCAGGGGTGGGTACGAGCAGTACTTC. Its translation: CASSLSVRGGYEQYF. This chain links TRBV7-8 with TRBJ2-7; D is perhaps TRBD1 (6 bases). Trimming stripped 2 bases from V and 4 bases from J, with 15 bases between. This CDR3 has 15 residues. Per germline, CDR1 SGHVS and CDR2 FQNEAQ.

The chain carries TRBV18 and TRBJ1-3; 7 bases are shared with TRBD1. V gave up 3 bases and J gave up 3 bases; unmatched junction bases: 8. CDR1 is KGHSH, CDR2 LQKENI, per germline. CDR3 length equals 16 residues. The chain's CDR3 is CASSPTPGGHGNTIYF. The CDR3 DNA reads as TGTGCCAGCTCACCTACCCCAGGGGGGCATGGAAACACCATATATTTT.

This chain's CDR3 is CASSYGTSGYNEQFF. CDR3 DNA sequence: TGTGCCAGCAGCTACGGGACTAGCGGGTACAATGAGCAGTTCTTC. V usage is TRBV7-9 and J usage is TRBJ2-1; TRBD2 matches 12 bases. The CDR3 consists of 15 residues. Trimming cost V 4 bases and J 4 bases; bases outside gene matches: 2. Germline V gene data show CDR1 as SEHNR and CDR2 as FQNEAQ (reference sequence).

The J gene is TRBJ2-1, the V gene TRBV5-6; TRBD2 matches 12 bases. V dropped 7 bases and J dropped 5; count of bases not matched to a gene: 13. The CDR3 totals 17 residues. Germline-derived CDR1 and CDR2 are SGHDT and YYEEEE. CDR3 sequence (DNA): TGTGCCAGCGGCCGGACTAGCGGGACTCTCGGGGACAATGAGCAGTTCTTC. Its protein is CASGRTSGTLGDNEQFF.

The chain joins TRBV19 to TRBJ2-3; possibly TRBD2 for D (5 bases). The V gene's germline CDR1 is LNHDA and CDR2 SQIVND (reference sequence). V was pared by 5 bases and J by 6 bases, with 12 bases between. This CDR3 spans 13 amino acids. CDR3 DNA: TGTGCCAGTAGTGTGGGAGCTAGTGATACGCAGTATTTT. This encodes CASSVGASDTQYF.

In regard to this clone: The sample contains more than one DNA sequence encoding this CDR3. The CDR3 region has the DNA TGTGCCTGGAGTGTACAGGGCTATGGCTACACCTTC. Protein sequence: CAWSVQGYGYTF. The genes are TRBV30 and TRBJ1-2; possible D gene TRBD1, 6 bases. Germline V gene sequence: CDR1 GTSNPN, CDR2 SVGIG (reference sequence). This CDR3 has 12 residues. V shed 0 bases and J shed 4 bases, with 6 bases lying between them.

The rearrangement joins TRBV24-1 to TRBJ2-1; TRBD1 matches 8 bases. V shed 7 bases, J shed 4 bases, and the junction held 8 bases outside the gene matches. Germline V gives CDR1 KGHDR, CDR2 SFDVKD. The CDR3 is made up of 15 amino acids. As DNA, the CDR3 is TGTGCCACCAGAACCTCAGGGGGCTCTTACAATGAGCAGTTCTTC. Its protein product is CATRTSGGSYNEQFF.

The rearrangement joins TRBV6-4 to TRBJ2-1, with no clear D. CDR3 length: 11 amino acids. CDR1 and CDR2 from the germline V gene are MRHNA and SNTAGT. Trimming stripped 2 bases from V and 13 bases from J, with 9 bases between. The CDR3 spells CASSDRGIQFF. CDR3 nucleotides: TGTGCCAGCAGTGACAGAGGCATACAGTTCTTC.

The chain is built from TRBV5-1 and TRBJ1-2, with 8 bases lining up with TRBD1. Trimming cost V 3 bases and J 6 bases; bases outside gene matches: 10. The CDR3 is 15 amino acids. The germline gives CDR1 SGHRS, CDR2 YFSETQ. Here the CDR3 reads CASSSITDRANGYTF. The CDR3, as DNA: TGCGCCAGCAGCTCGATAACGGACAGGGCTAATGGCTACACCTTC.

This sequence joins TRBV11-2 and TRBJ2-2, with 8 bases matching TRBD2. This CDR3 is 16 amino acids long. V was clipped by 3 bases and J by 5 bases; unmatched bases: 8. Germline V lookup: CDR1 SGHAT, CDR2 FQNNGV. CDR3 DNA sequence: TGTGCCAGCAGCTTTTCTAGCGGGCTCCCTACCGGGGAGCTGTTTTTT. Translation: CASSFSSGLPTGELFF.

The V call is TRBV2, the J call TRBJ1-6; D is uncertain. This CDR3 is built from 17 residues. The V gene lost 5 bases and the J gene lost 9 bases, with 23 bases spanning the gap. Germline V lookup: CDR1 SNHLY, CDR2 FYNNEI. CDR3 DNA sequence: TGTGCCAGCAGTACAAATCCGACACCCGCTGCGGGTTCACCCCTCCACTTT. Its protein is CASSTNPTPAAGSPLHF.

This clone was seen only once. DNA for the CDR3: TGTGCCAGCAGCCAAAGACAGGGGGCGGGTGGCTACACCTTC. It codes for CASSQRQGAGGYTF. The chain couples TRBV2 to TRBJ1-2; 10 nucleotides align to TRBD1. The junction had 8 bases not matched to a gene; V was cut back by 6 bases and J by 7 bases. This CDR3 comprises 14 residues. CDR1 is SNHLY, CDR2 FYNNEI, per germline.

This rearrangement joins TRBV11-3 to TRBJ2-2, with D unclear. The CDR3 contains 13 residues. V dropped 0 bases and J dropped 7 bases, with 6 bases sitting between them. Germline values: CDR1 SGHNT, CDR2 YENEEA. The CDR3 region is CASSLEAGGELFF. The CDR3 nucleotides read TGTGCCAGCAGCTTAGAGGCTGGCGGGGAGCTGTTTTTT.

The rearrangement uses TRBV5-4 and TRBJ2-5; the match to TRBD1 covers 10 bases. Germline CDR1 reads SGHNT; CDR2 reads YYREEE (reference sequence). Germline trimming cut 3 bases from V and 6 bases from J; bases unmatched to any gene: 8. The length of the CDR3 is 15 residues. The CDR3 DNA reads as TGTGCCAGCAGCTCGGGACAGGGGACTAGGAAGACCCAGTACTTC. Translation gives CASSSGQGTRKTQYF.

The chain combines TRBV2 with TRBJ2-7; 7 bases match TRBD1. Germline CDR1 reads SNHLY; CDR2 reads FYNNEI. There are 14 residues in the CDR3. V was pared by 1 base and J by 3 bases, with 3 bases of the junction left unmatched. The DNA of the CDR3 is TGTGCCAGCAGTGAAGGACAGGGTATCTACGAGCAGTACTTC. This translates into CASSEGQGIYEQYF.

The chain links TRBV3-1 (or the pseudogene TRBV3-2) to TRBJ2-7; 11 nucleotides line up with TRBD2. After removal of 1 base from V and 7 bases from J, the junction contained 12 bases not matched to a gene. Germline V gene lookup returns CDR1 LGHDT and CDR2 YNNKEL (reference sequence). The CDR3 has 17 amino acids. CDR3 DNA: TGTGCCAGCAGCCAAGCGGGTACTAGCGGGGGCGTATGGGAGCAGTACTTC. Its protein product is CASSQAGTSGGVWEQYF.

This chain joins TRBV3-1 (or the pseudogene TRBV3-2) and TRBJ2-3; D is unclear. Looked up from germline, CDR1 is LGHDT and CDR2 is YNNKEL (reference sequence). The CDR3 runs to 13 residues. Deletions cut 5 bases from V and 0 bases from J, with 6 bases between. The chain's CDR3 is CASSKQSTDTQYF. The CDR3 region has the DNA TGTGCCAGCAGCAAACAAAGCACAGATACGCAGTATTTT.

The chain combines TRBV5-1 with TRBJ1-2; maybe TRBD1 (6 bases). CDR1 and CDR2 (germline): SGHRS, YFSETQ. This CDR3 contains 15 residues. Trimming shortened V by 4 bases and J by 0 bases, and 13 bases separated the two germline ends. CDR3 region: CASSPSGGANYGYTF. The CDR3 coding sequence is TGCGCCAGCAGCCCGAGTGGGGGCGCTAACTATGGCTACACCTTC.

This rearrangement joins TRBV30 to TRBJ1-1; 9 bases map to TRBD1. Germline CDR1 reads GTSNPN; CDR2 reads SVGIG (reference sequence). This CDR3 region has 11 residues. V lost 7 bases to trimming and J lost 4 bases; unmatched junction nucleotides: 1. CDR3 sequence: CASQGATEAFF. The CDR3 DNA reads as TGTGCCTCACAGGGGGCCACTGAAGCTTTCTTT.

The chain carries TRBV15 and TRBJ2-1, with a possible D match to TRBD2 (5 bases). The germline gives CDR1 LNHNV, CDR2 YYDKDF (reference sequence). The ends were cut back, 0 bases at V and 8 bases at J, with 17 bases in the middle. The CDR3 is made up of 16 amino acids. The CDR3 bases are TGTGCCACCAGCAGAGATCTACTAGTCGTAGCTCATGAGCAGTTCTTC. Translated, it gives CATSRDLLVVAHEQFF.

The gene calls are TRBV24-1 and TRBJ1-1; the match to TRBD1 covers 8 bases. In germline, CDR1 is KGHDR, CDR2 SFDVKD. V was clipped by 2 bases and J by 7 bases; unmatched bases: 8. The CDR3 consists of 15 residues. This CDR3 is CATSDSDGTGGEAFF. CDR3 DNA sequence: TGTGCCACCAGTGATTCGGATGGGACAGGCGGTGAAGCTTTCTTT.